This passage covers 12 T cell receptor beta chains from one sample sequenced in a study of cytomegalovirus exposure and HLA in healthy donors. 13 Jbeta primers and 60 Vbeta primers were used for the PCR. The protocol was immunoSEQ multiplex PCR, while the TCRdb copy is restricted to in-frame clones and leaves out a portion. The sample consists of approximately 190,000 clones, 75% to 90% of them appearing once. Sequencing input: PBMCs. These receptors were taken from a woman in her fifties or sixties in good health and CMV-seropositive.

The V gene is TRBV10-3, the J gene TRBJ2-5; 7 bases map to TRBD2. The CDR3 extends over 16 amino acids. V was clipped by 4 bases and J by 5 bases; unmatched bases: 13. Germline CDR1 ENHRY, CDR2 SYGVKD. CDR3: CAISGGGGPLGETQYF. The CDR3 DNA reads as TGTGCCATCAGTGGGGGGGGAGGGCCCCTCGGGGAGACCCAGTACTTC.

CDR3 bases: TGTGCCAGCAGTTTACTTGACAGGGAGAATTCACCCCTCCACTTT. Protein: CASSLLDRENSPLHF. V is TRBV27 and J is TRBJ1-6; TRBD1 matches at 7 bases. This CDR3 contains 15 residues. Unmatched junction bases numbered 5, after V lost 2 bases and J lost 7 bases. The germline V gene encodes CDR1 MNHEY and CDR2 SMNVEV (reference sequence).

This clone was seen a single time. This chain joins TRBV5-4 and TRBJ1-2, with TRBD1 matching 10 bases. V shed 0 bases and J 1 base; nucleotides not matched to a gene: 0. Germline-derived CDR1 and CDR2 are SGHNT and YYREEE (reference sequence). The CDR3 spans 15 residues. In DNA, the CDR3 is TGTGCCAGCAGCTTGGGGACAGGGGGTAACTATGGCTACACCTTC. It yields the protein CASSLGTGGNYGYTF. Full variable domain (outside the CDR3, taken from reference TRBV5-4 and TRBJ1-2): ETGVTQSPTHLIKTRGQQVTLRCSSQSGHNTVSWYQQALGQGPQFIFQYYREEENGRGNFPPRFSGLQFPNYSSELNVNALELDDSALYLCASSLGTGGNYGYTFGSGTRLTVV.

This clone was recorded a few times. This chain connects TRBV18 to TRBJ2-7; TRBD1 matches 7 bases. This CDR3 comprises 12 residues. With 5 bases clipped from V and 7 bases from J, the junction kept 5 bases outside the gene matches. Per the germline V gene, CDR1 is KGHSH and CDR2 is LQKENI. This CDR3 is CASSGPGGEQYF. In DNA form, the CDR3 reads TGTGCCAGCTCAGGCCCAGGGGGAGAGCAGTACTTC. The whole variable domain, remainder taken from reference TRBV18 and TRBJ2-7, is NAGVMQNPRHLVRRRGQEARLRCSPMKGHSHVYWYRQLPEEGLKFMVYLQKENIIDESGMPKERFSAEFPKEGPSILRIQQVVRGDSAAYFCASSGPGGEQYFGPGTRLTVT.

V gene TRBV4-3 combines with J gene TRBJ2-2, with TRBD2 matching over 7 bases. V was pared by 4 bases and J by 1 base, with 3 bases of the junction left unmatched. There are 15 residues in the CDR3. Germline assignment: CDR1 LGHNA and CDR2 YSLEER. As DNA, the CDR3 is TGCGCCAGCAGCCCCGGGACTAAGAACACCGGGGAGCTGTTTTTT. Amino acid sequence: CASSPGTKNTGELFF.

This sequence joins TRBV5-4 and TRBJ2-7, with a tentative D call TRBD1 (5 bases). Trimming removed 6 bases at V and 5 bases at J, with 15 bases between. Germline V gene lookup returns CDR1 SGHNT and CDR2 YYREEE (reference sequence). The CDR3 consists of 13 residues. CDR3 coding DNA: TGTGCCAGCAAACTTCAGGGTGACGACGAGCAGTACTTC. Its translation is CASKLQGDDEQYF.

V and J are TRBV5-6 and TRBJ2-2, with 10 bases matching TRBD1. Germline V gene data show CDR1 as SGHDT and CDR2 as YYEEEE. The CDR3 runs 16 residues. The J segment lost 7 bases and the V segment lost 5 bases, leaving 11 bases of the junction unmatched. CDR3 region: CASSLRRTGGVGELFF. CDR3 bases: TGTGCCAGCAGTCTCCGGCGGACAGGGGGGGTCGGGGAGCTGTTTTTT.

The V gene is TRBV6-5, the J gene TRBJ1-2; D unresolved. V was cut by 2 bases and J by 4 bases, with 8 bases left in between. This CDR3 is built from 13 residues. Looked up from germline, CDR1 is MNHEY and CDR2 is SVGAGI. CDR3 amino acids: CASSYSRFYGYTF. Written as DNA, the CDR3 is TGTGCCAGCAGTTACAGTCGGTTCTATGGCTACACCTTC.

V gene TRBV2 combines with J gene TRBJ2-7, with no clear D. V lost 9 bases to trimming and J lost 6 bases, with 15 bases between them. Germline lookup yields CDR1 SNHLY and CDR2 FYNNEI. The CDR3 has 12 residues. The CDR3 nucleotides are TGTGCCAGTTCCCAGGCAAGAAGCGAGCAGTACTTC. This codes for CASSQARSEQYF.

The chain is built from TRBV7-2 and TRBJ1-3; 7 bases align to TRBD1. This CDR3 comprises 15 residues. V gave up 6 bases and J gave up 4 bases; unmatched junction bases: 9. The germline gives CDR1 SGHTA, CDR2 FQGNSA. The CDR3 reads CASREPRGLGNTIYF. The CDR3 coding sequence is TGTGCCAGCAGAGAGCCTAGGGGGCTCGGAAACACCATATATTTT.

The chain uses TRBV10-3 and TRBJ1-4, with TRBD1 as a possible D gene (5 bases). Germline V gene data show CDR1 as ENHRY and CDR2 as SYGVKD. CDR3 size: 14 residues. Trimming cost V 10 bases and J 8 bases, with 20 bases left between them. CDR3 DNA: TGTGCCAGCACCTCTAAAGGGGCGGGAGAAAAACTGTTTTTT. Its translation: CASTSKGAGEKLFF.

This clone has a single count. The V gene is TRBV5-1, the J gene TRBJ2-2, with 10 bases aligning to TRBD1. In germline, CDR1 is SGHRS, CDR2 YFSETQ. The CDR3 extends over 17 amino acids. J gave up 4 bases and V 4 bases, and 10 bases lay outside the gene matches. In nucleotides, the CDR3 is TGCGCCAGCAGCCCCCGCGGGACAGGGGAACTCACCGGGGAGCTGTTTTTT. Its translation is CASSPRGTGELTGELFF.